A selection of T cell receptor beta chains follows, all from one sample in a study of blood T cell repertoires in COVID-19. Libraries were prepared by immunoSEQ multiplex PCR; TCRdb keeps only in-frame clonotypes and omits some of them. The sample has roughly 200,000 clones, roughly 86% seen once; the top ten hold around 6%. The sample comprised PBMCs or T cells enriched from blood (not recorded which). The receptors shown here come from a man between 40 and 49 years old with acute COVID-19. Both conserved end residues are part of each CDR3. A D gene is named only where the DNA matches it firmly. Clone size is not always given. Where it is, it says once, few, many or a class for expanded clones.

>18|TRBV5-4|TRBD2|TRBJ2-3|.
TGTGCCAGCAGCTTTAAGGGTACTAGCGCCGGCTCCACAGATACGCAGTATTTT
CASSFKGTSAGSTDTQYF
>15|TRBV5-1|.|TRBJ2-4|.
TGCGCCAGCAGCTGGGGCGGGGTCTCCAAAAACATTCAGTACTTC
CASSWGGVSKNIQYF
>19|TRBV24-1|TRBD1|TRBJ2-1|.
TGTGCCCCCCGCAAGGGTGGAGTGGTGGGGACAGGGGGGCCAAATGAGCAGTTCTTC
CAPRKGGVVGTGGPNEQFF
>17|TRBV19|TRBD1|TRBJ1-5|.
TGTGCCAGTAGTACCCGAGGGGACAGACGGAGCAATCAGCCCCAGCATTTT
CASSTRGDRRSNQPQHF
>15|TRBV10-3|TRBD2|TRBJ2-3|many
TGTGCCATCAGTGAGTCTGCGGGAGTGGCAGATACGCAGTATTTT
CAISESAGVADTQYF
>16|TRBV6-5|.|TRBJ1-6|once
TGTGCCAGCAGTTACTCGGGTGTGACGGGGTATTCACCCCTCCACTTT
CASSYSGVTGYSPLHF
>15|TRBV9|TRBD2|TRBJ2-7|once
TGTGCCAGCAGCGCTCGACTAGCGGGAGCCGACGAGCAGTACTTC
CASSARLAGADEQYF
>11|TRBV19|.|TRBJ1-2|.
TGTGCCAGTACAGGGGCGAGGGGCTACACCTTC
CASTGARGYTF
>13|TRBV7-9|.|TRBJ1-1|.
TGTGCCAGCAGCACCCCAGGGTTCACTGAAGCTTTCTTT
CASSTPGFTEAFF
>14|TRBV2|TRBD1|TRBJ2-5|.
TGTGCCAGCAGACCCGGGACAGGCTTGAAGACCCAGTACTTC
CASRPGTGLKTQYF
>14|TRBV7-9|.|TRBJ1-3|.
TGTGCCAGCAGCTTAGTTATTATGCGGGACACCATATATTTT
CASSLVIMRDTIYF
>15|TRBV10-2|TRBD1|TRBJ1-3|.
TGCGCCAGCAGTGAGGACAGGGGATTTGGAAACACCATATATTTT
CASSEDRGFGNTIYF
>15|TRBV30|.|TRBJ1-2|.
TGTGCCTGGATAAGACAGGCGGTAGGCAACTATGGCTACACCTTC
CAWIRQAVGNYGYTF
>17|TRBV9|TRBD2|TRBJ2-1|.
TGTGCCAGCAGCCCTATAATTAACCCCGGACTAGCCAATGAGCAGTTCTTC
CASSPIINPGLANEQFF
>15|TRBV7-7|TRBD1|TRBJ1-1|.
TGTGCTAGCAGTCTTCTGACAGGGGCTAGCGCAGAAGCTTTCTTT
CASSLLTGASAEAFF
>16|TRBV7-6|TRBD2|TRBJ2-5|.
TGTGCCAGCAGCTATGCGACTAGCGGGATTGGGGAGACCCAGTACTTC
CASSYATSGIGETQYF
>15|TRBV19|.|TRBJ1-5|few
TGTGCCAGTGCTGACAGATCTTATAGCAATCAGCCCCAGCATTTT
CASADRSYSNQPQHF
>15|TRBV5-1|.|TRBJ1-5|few
TGCGCCAGCAGCCCGGGGACGACCGGGGGTCAGCCCCAGCATTTT
CASSPGTTGGQPQHF
>14|TRBV9|.|TRBJ1-3|.
TGTGCCAGCAGCGTAGACACCTCTGGAAACACCATATATTTT
CASSVDTSGNTIYF
>17|TRBV13|.|TRBJ2-5|.
TGTGCCAGCAGCCCACAACTATCTGTTGGAAGAGTGGAGACCCAGTACTTC
CASSPQLSVGRVETQYF
>13|TRBV25-1|TRBD1|TRBJ2-7|.
TGTGCCACCACCCGGACAGGCTTCTACGAGCAGTACTTC
CATTRTGFYEQYF
>15|TRBV7-9|.|TRBJ2-1|.
TGTGCCAGCAAGAGGGCGGAAGAACCCATCAATGAGCAGTTCTTC
CASKRAEEPINEQFF
>12|TRBV28|.|TRBJ1-2|.
TGTGCCAGCAGTTTTGGCGGCTATGGCTACACCTTC
CASSFGGYGYTF
>14|TRBV2|TRBD2|TRBJ2-1|.
TGTGCCAGCAAAAGGCTAGCGGGAGTAGGAGAGCAGTTCTTC
CASKRLAGVGEQFF
>16|TRBV4-2|TRBD2|TRBJ2-3|.
TGTGCCAGCAGCCAAGCGTCTAGCGGGAGCACAGATACGCAGTATTTT
CASSQASSGSTDTQYF
>19|TRBV3-1/TRBV3-2|TRBD2|TRBJ2-6|.
TGTGCCAGCAGCCAAGATGGAGCGGGATTTACCTCTGGGGCCAACGTCCTGACTTTC
CASSQDGAGFTSGANVLTF
>16|TRBV27|.|TRBJ1-6|.
TGTGCCAGCACCACCGCCGGACAGAAGGTTAGGTCACCCCTCCACTTT
CASTTAGQKVRSPLHF
>14|TRBV7-3|TRBD1|TRBJ2-1|.
TGTGCCAGCAGCCGGGGACAGCCCAACAATGAGCAGTTCTTC
CASSRGQPNNEQFF
>14|TRBV30|.|TRBJ1-2|.
TGTGCCTGGAGTAGGGGACTGATGGACTATGGCTACACCTTC
CAWSRGLMDYGYTF
>15|TRBV6-5|.|TRBJ1-5|.
TGTGCCAGCAGTTACCCCCGGGAGTCTAATCAGCCCCAGCATTTT
CASSYPRESNQPQHF
>16|TRBV19|.|TRBJ1-1|.
TGTGCCAGTAGTCCCACCATATCACAGGGTAGGCCTGAAGCTTTCTTT
CASSPTISQGRPEAFF
>14|TRBV2|.|TRBJ2-3|.
TGTGCCAGCAGTTTTACAGGGATCGCAGATACGCAGTATTTT
CASSFTGIADTQYF
>14|TRBV28|TRBD1|TRBJ2-5|.
TGTGCCAGCAGTTTACGGGACAGGGGGCAGACCCAGTACTTC
CASSLRDRGQTQYF
>12|TRBV7-2|.|TRBJ1-2|.
TGTGCCAGCAGCTTAGGTCGGGATGGCTACACCTTC
CASSLGRDGYTF
>15|TRBV18|.|TRBJ1-5|.
TGTGCCAGCTCACCACAGTCAGGGGCAAGGCAGCCCCAGCATTTT
CASSPQSGARQPQHF
>17|TRBV7-9|.|TRBJ2-3|.
TGTGCCAGCAGCGTCTCCTCAGCTGGAGGGAGCACAGATACGCAGTATTTT
CASSVSSAGGSTDTQYF
>13|TRBV29-1|.|TRBJ2-1|.
TGCAGCGTGCCCCTATTAATTAACAATGAGCAGTTCTTC
CSVPLLINNEQFF
>13|TRBV6-6|TRBD2|TRBJ2-5|.
TGTGCCAGCAGTCGAGGGAGGGGAGAGACCCAGTACTTC
CASSRGRGETQYF
>14|TRBV2|TRBD2|TRBJ2-1|.
TGTGCCAGCAGTAGACTAGCGGGATACAATGAGCAGTTCTTC
CASSRLAGYNEQFF
>13|TRBV19|.|TRBJ1-2|.
TGTGCCAGTAGTATGGAGTGGGTCGCCGGCTACACCTTC
CASSMEWVAGYTF
>16|TRBV19|.|TRBJ1-2|.
TGTGCCAGTAGTATAGATCTTGAGCCAGGAGGAAAAGCGGACACCTTC
CASSIDLEPGGKADTF